This T cell receptor beta chain was identified in a study of cytomegalovirus exposure and HLA in healthy donors (TCRdb year 2017). For the study in its entirety: An earlier analysis of around 600 of the donors reported about 250 Gb of sequence data and roughly 100 million unique TCR beta sequences from approximately 180 million T cells. Approximately 310 gigabases of sequencing data and around 80 million unique TCR sequences made up an early release that covered nearly 650 HLA-typed donors. Among the approximately 400 genotyped donors, approximately 82% belonged to the genetic ancestry cluster associated with self-reported Caucasian donors. The study aimed to test whether signatures of past pathogen exposure could be identified by cataloging public T cell receptors. Using immunosequencing, the study profiled T cell repertoires from around 670 subjects and related those repertoires to cytomegalovirus serostatus. In addition to the first cohort of several hundred subjects, a separate validation cohort of approximately 130 different subjects was used. To predict cytomegalovirus infection status, the study combined high-throughput TCR immunosequencing, statistical association of individual TCRs with disease status, and machine learning. To study patterns of TCR occurrence, a later analysis re-analyzed previously published TCR beta repertoires from 666 donors and added high-resolution HLA genotyping. Rather than drawing on any new phenotypic data, the later analysis identified candidate immune exposures from TCR beta sequences and the way those sequences occurred across donors. To decide whether each TCR beta V gene segment behaved as functional or pseudogenic, an earlier analysis of over 500 of the donors relied on high-throughput TCR beta sequencing. Alongside the repertoire data, information on donor age, sex, ethnicity and CMV serostatus was compiled. In a later genetic analysis, genome-wide SNP genotypes for about three fifths of the roughly 670 donors were used, and that subset was treated as a discovery cohort. Every discovery cohort repertoire had been produced on one sequencing platform. HLA typing covered class I and class II loci at four-digit resolution. The number of typed donors differed by locus: 629-630 for A, B, C, DRB1 and DQB1; approximately 520 for DQA1; fewer than 610 for DPA1; and about 470 for DPB1. About five DR-DQ haplotypes were handled as single units for association and clustering, since linkage in the cohort was strong. Among about 410 genotyped donors of the cohort, an average of around 250,000 unique TCR beta nucleotide sequences was sequenced per donor, of which 15% to 20% were non-productive.

This clone turned up a few times. Its antigen has not been determined. No quality values exist for individual bases; no much larger clone is one base distant. In total, approximately 700 healthy bone marrow donors made up the cohort. At the time of sampling, every cohort member was nominally healthy, though immune exposures that went unrecorded were likely present. The donor tested CMV seronegative, placing the donor among the 350 or so seronegative members of the cohort. A peripheral blood sample was collected from each donor, and TCR beta sequencing was performed on peripheral blood mononuclear cells. Genomic DNA was extracted from the blood cell samples with the Qiagen DNeasy Blood Extraction Kit. To prepare the library, the immunoSEQ multiplex PCR assay was applied. A mixture of 60 forward primers for TCR Vbeta segments and 13 reverse primers for TCR Jbeta segments was used in the multiplex PCR. The CDR3 region of rearranged TCR beta genes was amplified from genomic DNA by a multiplex PCR assay. Amplified TCR beta libraries were sequenced as 87-base-pair reads on the Illumina HiSeq System. As for how the authors treated the data: Across the 700 or so repertoires, a later analysis counted roughly 77 million unique TCR beta chains, 8.5 million to 12 million of which were shared by at least two donors. Raw reads were error-corrected and collapsed into unique sequences by a nearest-neighbor algorithm in which closely related sequences were merged to remove PCR and sequencing errors. V, D and J gene segments were assigned by aligning CDR3 sequences to IMGT reference sequences. For a sequence to be retained, a match of at least six nucleotides to both a V gene segment and a J gene segment was required. A rearrangement was called productive if the CDR3 had no stop codons and remained in frame with V and J, and every other rearrangement was called non-productive. CDR3 was defined according to IMGT convention as the region running from the second conserved V-encoded cysteine to the conserved J-encoded phenylalanine. In an earlier analysis of around 640 of the donors, sequences lacking an unambiguous match to a single V gene segment were excluded. An earlier analysis of about 590 of the donors classified V segments as functional when productive rearrangements were above 56.7% and as segregating when the standard deviation between donors was above 5%. A statistical classification framework was built to diagnose cytomegalovirus status from the catalog of TCR beta chain sequences. In a later analysis, V and J genes were assigned by comparing TCR nucleotide sequences against IMGT/GENE-DB human TR gene sequences. A later analysis assigned CDR3 sequences and most-parsimonious VDJ recombination scenarios with the TCRdist pipeline. In a later analysis, each TCR beta chain was defined by its CDR3 amino acid sequence together with its V-gene family, and reads lacking a unique V-gene family were excluded. To address suspected cross-contamination and a sequencing artifact, a later analysis removed roughly 580 highly shared, low-generation-probability nucleotide sequences. A later analysis calculated a clonal expansion index for each public chain from normalized within-repertoire ranks of inferred template counts. Generation probabilities in a later analysis came from a VDJ recombination model fitted to out-of-frame rearrangements, and those results were checked against IGoR. In a later analysis, TCR-TCR, TCR-HLA and TCR-CMV co-occurrence was scored with hypergeometric tests, and a repertoire-size bias correction was applied to TCR pairs. A later analysis estimated false discovery rates by permuting HLA or CMV assignments 20 times. A later analysis grouped co-occurring TCRs with DBSCAN, adding TCRdist sequence similarity when clustering within HLA-allele-positive subsets. Repertoires with fewer than 30,000 or more than 120,000 public chains were left out of co-occurrence clustering, as were four to six repertoires with anomalous nucleotide sharing. Sourced from immuneACCESS, this table was stored by TCRdb with only in-frame sequences that have V and J called. A share of the clones is absent; for the studies checked, an unresolved V gene accounts for under half, and the remainder has no known explanation. The V and J calls and clone size come from that table; D and trimming were worked out from the DNA. The sample records fewer than 150,000 clones, roughly 80% of which are singletons. The ten largest account for roughly 2% of the sample.

On the study overall, not on this receptor specifically: A later analysis found that TCR association rates varied across HLA loci, with DRB1 alleles showing the most associated TCRs and HLA-C alleles the fewest. In an earlier analysis of about 540 of the donors, most TCR beta V segments were observed in productive rearrangements about 87% or about 30% of the time, broadly matching IMGT annotations. Because HLA typing was missing for some donors at each locus, association tests included only the typed subset. Assigning TCR associations to individual alleles was difficult when HLA alleles, especially DR and DQ, strongly co-occurred. In this cohort, only TCR beta chains were sequenced, and detectable features were limited by the absence of alpha or paired-chain data. Linkage disequilibrium might explain the correlated functional status among segregating V segments, but an unknown experimental factor could not be ruled out. A further reported finding was that TCR beta sequences accurately predicted the HLA-A and HLA-B alleles for most subjects in the first cohort. Because counts were too low, more than 15 rarely observed V segments, including chromosome 9 orphons, were excluded from the earlier analysis of roughly 580 of the donors. The study listed 150 to 200 TCR beta chains as associated with cytomegalovirus. A later analysis found that most CMV-associated TCR beta chains appeared HLA-restricted, with HLA associations seemingly driven largely by CMV exposure. In a later analysis, 16,951 TCR beta sequences were associated with specific HLA alleles at a false discovery rate of 0.05. In vitro tests confirmed that three of the cytomegalovirus-associated TCR beta chains recognize cytomegalovirus antigens. The classifier was reported to diagnose cytomegalovirus status with high specificity and sensitivity in both the original cohort and the validation cohort. A later analysis reported that several top co-occurrence clusters appeared linked to parvovirus B19, influenza, CMV and Epstein-Barr virus. In a later genetic analysis, fewer N-insertions in productive TCRs were reported among donors in an Asian-associated ancestry cluster than the approximately 670-donor mean. For the cohort, immune exposure information was limited to CMV serostatus. The authors suggested that the approach could potentially be generalized to other disease states and immunological phenotypes. In a later genetic analysis, a missense DCLRE1C variant was associated with V-gene and J-gene trimming of TCR beta chains, and the association was replicated in an independent cohort. Across donors, most TCR sequences were observed very rarely, whereas some public TCRs were present in many individuals. Sequencing depth was assumed to be roughly uniform across donors in the presence/absence analyses, though that assumption may not hold. A cluster of highly shared sequence variants was judged likely to be a technical artifact of the sequencing pipeline. In a later analysis, HLA-associated TCR beta chains showed more clonal expansion and lower generation probabilities than non-associated chains that were equally common.

This TCR came from a man aged 30-40 years in good health and CMV-seronegative. Sequencing was done on a sample of PBMCs.

The DNA sequence is as follows: TGCAGCGTCCACCCCGGACAAAAGTACAATGAGCAGTTCTTC. Translation gives CSVHPGQKYNEQFF. The rearrangement combines TRBV29-1 with TRBJ2-1, with TRBD1 tentatively as D gene (5 bases match). Trimming at the junction amounts to 6 bases on V and 4 bases on J, and the germline ends lie 16 bases apart. CDR1 and CDR2 are drawn from the germline V gene: SQVTM, ANQGSEA. Reading from cysteine to phenylalanine, the CDR3 counts 14 amino acids. Only CDR3 DNA is held: 42 bases, read in frame from base 1.